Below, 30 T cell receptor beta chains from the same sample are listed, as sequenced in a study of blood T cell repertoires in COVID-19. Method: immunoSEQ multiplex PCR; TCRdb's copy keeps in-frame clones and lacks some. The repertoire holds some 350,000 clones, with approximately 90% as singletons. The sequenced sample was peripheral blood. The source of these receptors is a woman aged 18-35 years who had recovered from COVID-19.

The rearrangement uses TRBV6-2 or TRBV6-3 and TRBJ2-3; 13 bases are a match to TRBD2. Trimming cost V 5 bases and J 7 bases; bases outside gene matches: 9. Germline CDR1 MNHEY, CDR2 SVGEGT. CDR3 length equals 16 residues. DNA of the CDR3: TGTGCCAGCAGTGCCCCGGGACTAGCGGGAAGGAATACGCAGTATTTT. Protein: CASSAPGLAGRNTQYF.

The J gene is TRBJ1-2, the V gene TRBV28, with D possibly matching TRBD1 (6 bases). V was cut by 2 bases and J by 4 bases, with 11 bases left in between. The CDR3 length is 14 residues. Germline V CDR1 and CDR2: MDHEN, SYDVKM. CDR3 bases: TGTGCCAGCAGTTTAGGGCAGGGGATCTATGGCTACACCTTC. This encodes CASSLGQGIYGYTF.

Here the CDR3 reads CASSQDGWRRKYNEQFF. In nucleotides, the CDR3 is TGTGCCAGCAGCCAAGACGGGTGGCGGCGCAAATACAATGAGCAGTTCTTC. J is TRBJ2-1 and V is TRBV3-1 (or the pseudogene TRBV3-2); no clear D gene. CDR3 size: 17 residues. The V end was cut by 0 bases, the J end by 4 bases, with 16 bases between. Germline V gene lookup returns CDR1 LGHDT and CDR2 YNNKEL (reference sequence).

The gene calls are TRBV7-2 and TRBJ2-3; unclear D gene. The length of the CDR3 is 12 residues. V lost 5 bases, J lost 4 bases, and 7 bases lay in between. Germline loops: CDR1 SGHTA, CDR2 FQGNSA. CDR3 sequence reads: CASSVTADTQYF. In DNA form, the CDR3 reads TGTGCCAGCAGCGTAACAGCAGATACGCAGTATTTT.

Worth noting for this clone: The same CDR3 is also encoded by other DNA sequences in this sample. The CDR3 loop is CASSLELAGTDTQYF. In DNA, the CDR3 is TGCGCCAGCAGCTTGGAACTAGCGGGGACAGATACGCAGTATTTT. The chain recombines TRBV5-1 with TRBJ2-3; 10 bases match TRBD2. V was pared by 0 bases and J by 3 bases, with 1 base of the junction left unmatched. The CDR3 contains 15 residues. The V gene's germline CDR1 is SGHRS and CDR2 YFSETQ. The complete variable domain, with remaining parts taken from reference TRBV5-1 and TRBJ2-3, reads KAGVTQTPRYLIKTRGQQVTLSCSPISGHRSVSWYQQTPGQGLQFLFEYFSETQRNKGNFPGRFSGRQFSNSRSEMNVSTLELGDSALYLCASSLELAGTDTQYFGPGTRLTVL.

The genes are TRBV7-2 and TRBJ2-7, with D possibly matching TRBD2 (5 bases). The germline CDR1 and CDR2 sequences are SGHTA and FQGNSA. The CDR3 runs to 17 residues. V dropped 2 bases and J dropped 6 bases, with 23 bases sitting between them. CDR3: CASSLISASPKYSEQYV. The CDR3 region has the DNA TGTGCCAGCAGCTTAATTTCGGCTAGCCCAAAATATTCCGAGCAGTACGTC.

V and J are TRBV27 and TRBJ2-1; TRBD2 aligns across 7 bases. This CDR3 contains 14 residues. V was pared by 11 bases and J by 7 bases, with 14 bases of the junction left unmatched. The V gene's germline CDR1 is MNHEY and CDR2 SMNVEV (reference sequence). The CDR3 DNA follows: TGTGCCGCTGCGGGTGGCGGGAGTGGAAATGAGCAGTTCTTC. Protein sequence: CAAAGGGSGNEQFF.

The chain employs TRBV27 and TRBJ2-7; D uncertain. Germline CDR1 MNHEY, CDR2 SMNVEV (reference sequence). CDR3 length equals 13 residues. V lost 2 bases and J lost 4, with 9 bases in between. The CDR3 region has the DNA TGTGCCAGCAGTTTACGAGGCGGTTACGAGCAGTACGTC. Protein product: CASSLRGGYEQYV.

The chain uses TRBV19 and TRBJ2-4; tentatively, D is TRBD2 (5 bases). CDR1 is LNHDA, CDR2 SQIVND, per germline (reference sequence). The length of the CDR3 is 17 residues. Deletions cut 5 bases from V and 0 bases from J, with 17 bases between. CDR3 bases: TGTGCCAGTAGTGGCCTAGCTGGTTTTAAAGCCAAAAACATTCAGTACTTC. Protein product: CASSGLAGFKAKNIQYF.

For the CDR3, the DNA is TGTGCCAGCAGCTTAGATCTGGCAGGCTCTGGAAACACCATATATTTT. It yields the protein CASSLDLAGSGNTIYF. The chain joins TRBV7-2 to TRBJ1-3; D is ambiguous. CDR1 is SGHTA, CDR2 FQGNSA, per germline. The CDR3 spans 16 residues. V lost 1 base and J 0 bases, leaving 10 bases between the germline ends.

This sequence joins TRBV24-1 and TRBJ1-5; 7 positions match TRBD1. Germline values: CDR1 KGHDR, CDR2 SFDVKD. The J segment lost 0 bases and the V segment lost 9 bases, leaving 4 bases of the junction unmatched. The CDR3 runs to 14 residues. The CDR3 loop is CATQGTDSNQPQHF. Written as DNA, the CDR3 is TGTGCCACCCAGGGGACAGATAGCAATCAGCCCCAGCATTTT.

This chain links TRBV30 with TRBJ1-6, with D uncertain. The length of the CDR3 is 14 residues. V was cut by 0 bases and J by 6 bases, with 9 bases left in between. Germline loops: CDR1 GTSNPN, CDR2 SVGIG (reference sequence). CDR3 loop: CAWSVRGGNSPLHF. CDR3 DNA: TGTGCCTGGAGTGTACGGGGTGGTAATTCACCCCTCCACTTT.

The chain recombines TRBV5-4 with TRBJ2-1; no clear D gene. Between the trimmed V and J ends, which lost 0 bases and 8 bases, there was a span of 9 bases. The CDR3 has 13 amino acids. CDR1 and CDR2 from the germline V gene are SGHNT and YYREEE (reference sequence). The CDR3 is CASSLVARDEQFF. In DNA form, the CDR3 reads TGTGCCAGCAGCTTGGTCGCCCGCGATGAGCAGTTCTTC.

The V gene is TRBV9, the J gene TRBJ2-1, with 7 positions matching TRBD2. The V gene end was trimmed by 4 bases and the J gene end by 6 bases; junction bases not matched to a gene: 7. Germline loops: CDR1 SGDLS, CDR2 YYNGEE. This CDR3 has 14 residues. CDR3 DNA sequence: TGTGCCAGCAGCCTCGGGGGGAGGGCCAATGAGCAGTTCTTC. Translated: CASSLGGRANEQFF. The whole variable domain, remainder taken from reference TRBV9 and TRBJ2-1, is DSGVTQTPKHLITATGQRVTLRCSPRSGDLSVYWYQQSLDQGLQFLIQYYNGEERAKGNILERFSAQQFPDLHSELNLSSLELGDSALYFCASSLGGRANEQFFGPGTRLTVL.

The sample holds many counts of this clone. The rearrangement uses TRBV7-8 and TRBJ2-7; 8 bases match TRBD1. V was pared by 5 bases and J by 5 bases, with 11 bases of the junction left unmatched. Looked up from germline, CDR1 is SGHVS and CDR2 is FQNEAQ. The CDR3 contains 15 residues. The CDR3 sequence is CASSLGQGTGDEQYV. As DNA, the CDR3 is TGTGCCAGCAGCCTTGGACAGGGCACCGGCGACGAGCAGTACGTC.

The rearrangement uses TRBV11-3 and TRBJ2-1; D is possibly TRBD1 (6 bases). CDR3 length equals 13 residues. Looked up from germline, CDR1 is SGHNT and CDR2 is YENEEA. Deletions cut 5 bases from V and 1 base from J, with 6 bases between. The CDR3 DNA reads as TGTGCCAGCAGCGGACAGTCCTACAATGAGCAGTTCTTC. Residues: CASSGQSYNEQFF.

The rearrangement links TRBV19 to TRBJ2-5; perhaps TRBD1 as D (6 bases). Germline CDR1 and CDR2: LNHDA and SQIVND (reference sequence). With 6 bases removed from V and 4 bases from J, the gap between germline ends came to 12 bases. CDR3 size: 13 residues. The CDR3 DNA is TGTGCCAGTAGACCCAGGGGCCGAGAGACCCAGTACTTC. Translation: CASRPRGRETQYF.

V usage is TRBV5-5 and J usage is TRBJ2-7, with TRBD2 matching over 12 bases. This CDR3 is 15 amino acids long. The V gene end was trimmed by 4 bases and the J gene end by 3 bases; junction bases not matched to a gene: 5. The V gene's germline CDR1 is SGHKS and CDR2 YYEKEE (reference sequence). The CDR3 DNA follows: TGTGCCAGCAGCCCTGGACTAGCGGGGCACTACGAGCAGTACGTC. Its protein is CASSPGLAGHYEQYV.

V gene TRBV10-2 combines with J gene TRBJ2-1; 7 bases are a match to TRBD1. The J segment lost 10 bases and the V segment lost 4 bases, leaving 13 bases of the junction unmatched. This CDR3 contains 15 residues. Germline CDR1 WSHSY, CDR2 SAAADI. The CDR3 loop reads CASSGRDRRSGEQFF. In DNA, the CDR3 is TGCGCCAGCAGTGGCCGGGACAGACGGTCTGGGGAGCAGTTCTTC.

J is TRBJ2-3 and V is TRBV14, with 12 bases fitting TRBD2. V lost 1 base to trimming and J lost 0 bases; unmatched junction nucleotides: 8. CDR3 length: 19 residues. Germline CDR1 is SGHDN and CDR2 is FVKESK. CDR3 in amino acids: CASSQVRLAGVSSTDTQYF. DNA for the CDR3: TGTGCCAGCAGCCAAGTCAGACTAGCGGGGGTTTCTAGCACAGATACGCAGTATTTT.

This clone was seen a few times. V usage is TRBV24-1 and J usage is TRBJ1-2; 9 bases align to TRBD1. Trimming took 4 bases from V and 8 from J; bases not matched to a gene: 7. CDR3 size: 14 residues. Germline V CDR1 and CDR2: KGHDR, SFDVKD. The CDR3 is CATSDQTTGGGYTF. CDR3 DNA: TGTGCCACCAGTGACCAGACGACAGGGGGAGGCTACACCTTC.

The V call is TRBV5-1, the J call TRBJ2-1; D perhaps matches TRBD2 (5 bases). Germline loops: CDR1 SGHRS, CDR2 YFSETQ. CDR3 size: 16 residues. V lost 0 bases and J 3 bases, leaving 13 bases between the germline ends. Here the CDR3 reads CASSLVSSPSYNEQFF. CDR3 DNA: TGCGCCAGCAGCTTGGTATCTAGCCCTAGCTACAATGAGCAGTTCTTC.

The CDR3 sequence is CASSQTGYNEQFF. The CDR3 DNA is TGTGCCAGCAGCCAGACAGGATACAATGAGCAGTTCTTC. The gene calls are TRBV27 and TRBJ2-1, with a tentative D call TRBD1 (6 bases). Germline V CDR1 and CDR2: MNHEY, SMNVEV (reference sequence). The CDR3 loop spans 13 amino acids. Trimming removed 6 bases from V and 4 bases from J, with 10 bases in between.

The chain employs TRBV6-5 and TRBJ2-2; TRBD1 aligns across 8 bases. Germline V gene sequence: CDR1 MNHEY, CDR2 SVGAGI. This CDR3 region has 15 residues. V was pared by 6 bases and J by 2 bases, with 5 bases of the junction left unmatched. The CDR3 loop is CASRPQGANTGELFF. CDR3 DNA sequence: TGTGCCAGCAGACCCCAGGGGGCTAACACCGGGGAGCTGTTTTTT.

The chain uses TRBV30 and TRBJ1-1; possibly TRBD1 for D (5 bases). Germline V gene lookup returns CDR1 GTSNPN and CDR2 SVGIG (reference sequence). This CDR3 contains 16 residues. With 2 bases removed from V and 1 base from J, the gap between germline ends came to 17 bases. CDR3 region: CAWSPLGGGRNTEAFF. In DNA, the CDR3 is TGTGCCTGGAGTCCCCTTGGGGGGGGAAGGAACACTGAAGCTTTCTTT. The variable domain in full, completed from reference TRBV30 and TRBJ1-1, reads SQTIHQWPATLVQPVGSPLSLECTVEGTSNPNLYWYRQAAGRGLQLLFYSVGIGQISSEVPQNLSASRPQDRQFILSSKKLLLSDSGFYLCAWSPLGGGRNTEAFFGQGTRLTVV.

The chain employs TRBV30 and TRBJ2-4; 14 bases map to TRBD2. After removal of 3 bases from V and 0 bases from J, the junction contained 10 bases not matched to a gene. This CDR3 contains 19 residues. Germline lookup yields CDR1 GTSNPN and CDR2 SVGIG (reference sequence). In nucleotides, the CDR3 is TGTGCCTGGAGGGGACCGGGACTAGCGGGAGAGCTAGCCAAAAACATTCAGTACTTC. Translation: CAWRGPGLAGELAKNIQYF.

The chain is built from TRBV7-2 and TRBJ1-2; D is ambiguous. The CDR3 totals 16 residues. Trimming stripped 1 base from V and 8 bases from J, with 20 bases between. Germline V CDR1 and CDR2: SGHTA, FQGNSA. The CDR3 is CASSLEVGMRGLGYTF. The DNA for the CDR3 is TGTGCCAGCAGCTTAGAAGTCGGGATGCGGGGTTTGGGCTACACCTTC.

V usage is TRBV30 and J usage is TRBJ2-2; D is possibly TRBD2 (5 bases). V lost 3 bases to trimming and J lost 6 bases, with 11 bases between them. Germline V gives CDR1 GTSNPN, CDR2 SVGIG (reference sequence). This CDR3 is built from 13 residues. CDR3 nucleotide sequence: TGTGCCTGGAGCGTCGGGGAGCCCGGGGAGCTGTTTTTT. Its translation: CAWSVGEPGELFF.

The CDR3 is CASSVRGDTEAFF. The CDR3 DNA is TGTGCCAGCAGCGTCCGGGGGGACACTGAAGCTTTCTTT. The chain recombines TRBV9 with TRBJ1-1; D is perhaps TRBD1 (5 bases). This CDR3 contains 13 residues. V shed 2 bases and J shed 3 bases, with 8 bases lying between them. CDR1 and CDR2 from the germline V gene are SGDLS and YYNGEE.

CDR3: CASSQDLPSSGPTDTQYF. CDR3 coding DNA: TGTGCCAGCAGCCAAGATCTGCCTTCTAGCGGGCCTACAGATACGCAGTATTTT. The chain couples TRBV3-1 (or the pseudogene TRBV3-2) to TRBJ2-3; 8 nucleotides align to TRBD2. The germline V gene encodes CDR1 LGHDT and CDR2 YNNKEL (reference sequence). V trimming: 0 bases; J trimming: 3 bases; junction bases outside the gene matches: 11. This CDR3 is built from 18 residues.